These T cell receptor beta chains were read from a single sample in a study of shared clonotypes between healthy human individuals. Repertoires were generated with immunoSEQ multiplex PCR, while TCRdb's copy carries only in-frame clones and drops some. Of about 700,000 clones listed, 92% are singletons. Sequencing was carried out using naive CD8+ T cells sorted from blood. The receptors stem from a man aged 25 to 45 in good health. CDR3s include the opening cysteine and the closing phenylalanine or tryptophan.

j_gene: TRBJ2-5
v_gene: TRBV28
CDR3aa: CASIAEAGAGETQYF

j_gene: TRBJ2-2
v_gene: TRBV14
CDR3aa: CASSQAPDGKNTGELFF

j_gene: TRBJ2-1
v_gene: TRBV9
CDR3aa: CASSDGLANEQFF

j_gene: TRBJ1-3
v_gene: TRBV7-9
CDR3aa: CASSLSQGRNTIYF

j_gene: TRBJ2-3
v_gene: TRBV29-1
CDR3aa: CSVDTDTQYF

j_gene: TRBJ2-3
v_gene: TRBV7-9
CDR3aa: CASSLRADTQYF

j_gene: TRBJ2-3
v_gene: TRBV28
CDR3aa: CASSSGQGVRTDTQYF

j_gene: TRBJ2-7
v_gene: TRBV5-1
CDR3aa: CASSSGSSYEQYF

j_gene: TRBJ1-1
v_gene: TRBV7-9
CDR3aa: CASSGGTLEAFF

j_gene: TRBJ2-1
v_gene: TRBV7-9
CDR3aa: CASDPIEGLAGDNEQFF

j_gene: TRBJ2-1
v_gene: TRBV9
CDR3aa: CASSGPDRGDEQFF

j_gene: TRBJ1-3
v_gene: TRBV29-1
CDR3aa: CSATGDGNTIYF

j_gene: TRBJ2-7
v_gene: TRBV2
CDR3aa: CATTNLGSYEQYF

j_gene: TRBJ2-1
v_gene: TRBV7-3
CDR3aa: CASSLGGGPNEQFF

j_gene: TRBJ2-7
v_gene: TRBV5-4
CDR3aa: CASSLFREGRDEQYF

j_gene: TRBJ2-1
v_gene: TRBV2
CDR3aa: CASTLSAAAGSYNEQFF

j_gene: TRBJ1-4
v_gene: TRBV9
CDR3aa: CASSVAGLTNEKLFF

j_gene: TRBJ2-2
v_gene: TRBV18
CDR3aa: CASSLAAGELFF

j_gene: TRBJ2-7
v_gene: TRBV28
CDR3aa: CASWTSASPYEQYF

j_gene: TRBJ2-5
v_gene: TRBV27
CDR3aa: CASSLSLGAEETQYF

j_gene: TRBJ1-2
v_gene: TRBV7-9
CDR3aa: CASSGLRGGNYGYTF

j_gene: TRBJ2-7
v_gene: TRBV11-2
CDR3aa: CASSLGTSYEQYF

j_gene: TRBJ1-2
v_gene: TRBV9
CDR3aa: CASSEPGGTDHTNYGYTF

j_gene: TRBJ2-1
v_gene: TRBV11-3
CDR3aa: CASRGLAGNEQFF

j_gene: TRBJ2-2
v_gene: TRBV15
CDR3aa: CATSRERGLGTGELFF

j_gene: TRBJ2-1
v_gene: TRBV7-9
CDR3aa: CASGEAGGLYNEQFF

j_gene: TRBJ2-5
v_gene: TRBV7-9
CDR3aa: CASSPGLAYQETQYF

j_gene: TRBJ2-1
v_gene: TRBV29-1
CDR3aa: CSVRGGTRYNEQFF

j_gene: TRBJ2-2
v_gene: TRBV4-1
CDR3aa: CASIRPSGDHTGELFF

j_gene: TRBJ1-1
v_gene: TRBV6-6
CDR3aa: CASSPGGAPTEAFF

j_gene: TRBJ1-4
v_gene: TRBV9
CDR3aa: CASSGSGRSSEKLFF

j_gene: TRBJ2-3
v_gene: TRBV27
CDR3aa: CASSLGSSWTQYF

j_gene: TRBJ2-5
v_gene: TRBV7-3
CDR3aa: CASSLTGGAQETQYF

j_gene: TRBJ2-1
v_gene: TRBV9
CDR3aa: CASSTRQSGGPHEQFF

j_gene: TRBJ2-1
v_gene: TRBV28
CDR3aa: CASSLTSGNYNEQFF

j_gene: TRBJ2-7
v_gene: TRBV4-1
CDR3aa: CASSQDPSSGTYEQYF

j_gene: TRBJ2-7
v_gene: TRBV28
CDR3aa: CASRVPSDQTYEQYF

j_gene: TRBJ2-7
v_gene: TRBV4-1
CDR3aa: CASSQVISREQYF

j_gene: TRBJ1-3
v_gene: TRBV9
CDR3aa: CASSVEGQGAGGIYF